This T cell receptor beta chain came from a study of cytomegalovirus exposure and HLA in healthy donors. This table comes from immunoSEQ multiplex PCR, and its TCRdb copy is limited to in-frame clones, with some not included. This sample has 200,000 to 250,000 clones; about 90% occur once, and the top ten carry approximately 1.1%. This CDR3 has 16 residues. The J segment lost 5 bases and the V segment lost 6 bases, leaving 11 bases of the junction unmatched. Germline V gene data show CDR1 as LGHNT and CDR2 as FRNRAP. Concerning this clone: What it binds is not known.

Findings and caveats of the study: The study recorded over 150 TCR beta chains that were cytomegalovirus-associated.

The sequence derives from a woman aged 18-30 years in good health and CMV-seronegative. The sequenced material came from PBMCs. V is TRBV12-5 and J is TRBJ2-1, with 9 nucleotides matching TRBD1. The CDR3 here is CASGHLGRDRDNEQFF. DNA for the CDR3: TGTGCTAGTGGACACCTCGGTCGGGACAGGGACAATGAGCAGTTCTTC.